The entry that follows covers one TCR beta chain sequence. The sample belongs to a study of blood T cell repertoires in COVID-19. About the study: Researchers got acute and convalescent COVID-19 samples from the United States, Italy and Spain. In each case, the material was cDNA or gDNA derived from T cells, B-cell-depleted T cells, or PBMCs.

CDR3 size: 15 residues. V shed 5 bases and J 1 base; nucleotides not matched to a gene: 7. Germline assignment: CDR1 SGHTA and CDR2 FQGTGA. In the original workflow: Counts of nucleated cells, estimated from reference gene primer amplification, were obtained. Only in-frame clones appear in the TCRdb table, and some are missing; sequencing was by immunoSEQ multiplex PCR. That table is the source of V, J and clone size, and D and trimming were worked out from the DNA. This table holds approximately 69,000 clones, roughly 82% found once. Input material: peripheral blood. The J gene is TRBJ1-1, the V gene TRBV7-3, with 7 positions matching TRBD1. The TCR comes from a woman in her sixties with acute or convalescent COVID-19. This CDR3 reads CASSEDRARNTEAFF. CDR3 sequence (DNA): TGTGCCAGCAGCGAAGACAGGGCACGGAACACTGAAGCTTTCTTT.